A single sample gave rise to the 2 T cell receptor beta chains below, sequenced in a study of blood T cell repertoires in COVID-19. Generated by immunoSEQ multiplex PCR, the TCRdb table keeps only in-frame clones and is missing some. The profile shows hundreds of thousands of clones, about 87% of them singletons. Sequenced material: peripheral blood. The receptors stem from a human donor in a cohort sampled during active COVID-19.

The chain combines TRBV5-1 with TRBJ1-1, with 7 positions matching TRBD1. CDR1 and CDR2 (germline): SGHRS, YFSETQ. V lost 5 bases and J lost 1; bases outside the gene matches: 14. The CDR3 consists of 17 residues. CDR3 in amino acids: CASREQWDRRTNTEAFF. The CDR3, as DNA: TGCGCCAGCAGGGAACAGTGGGACAGACGAACGAACACTGAAGCTTTCTTT.

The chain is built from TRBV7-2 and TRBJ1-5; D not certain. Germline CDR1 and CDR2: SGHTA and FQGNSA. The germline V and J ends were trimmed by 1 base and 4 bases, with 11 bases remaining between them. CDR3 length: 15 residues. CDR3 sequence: CASSLDGESNQPQHF. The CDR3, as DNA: TGTGCCAGCAGCTTAGACGGGGAAAGTAATCAGCCCCAGCATTTT. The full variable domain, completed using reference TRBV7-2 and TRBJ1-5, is GAGVSQSPSNKVTEKGKDVELRCDPISGHTALYWYRQSLGQGLEFLIYFQGNSAPDKSGLPSDRFSAERTGGSVSTLTIQRTQQEDSAVYLCASSLDGESNQPQHFGDGTRLSIL.